Reported below is one TCR beta chain. This record comes from a study of T-cell memory formation after mild COVID-19. In TCRdb, the 5' RACE reads were re-called with MiXCR into one record per CDR3 protein. The sample lists roughly 600,000 distinct CDR3 sequences, roughly 18% seen once, with about 11% in the top ten. Material for sequencing was PBMCs or a T cell subset sorted from them (not recorded which). The clonotype comes from an adult woman who had mild COVID-19 (a few samples of this study predate the infection). Cell type and time point are not known.

Here the CDR3 reads CASSQAAGNTEAFF. CDR3 nucleotide sequence: TGCGCCAGCAGCCAAGCTGCGGGGAACACTGAAGCTTTCTTT. The V gene is TRBV4-1, the J gene TRBJ1-1; no definite D call. V was shortened by 1 base and J by 1 base, with 7 bases between the two germline ends. There are 14 residues in the CDR3. The germline CDR1 and CDR2 sequences are MGHRA and YSYEKL.